The clone carrying this T cell receptor (beta chain) was counted a few times. Its antigen remains unidentified. This sample stems from a study of shared clonotypes between healthy human individuals. Study at large: Aged between 18 and 49, the donors were a couple of women and a few men. Notes on the study in general: For sorted subsets, rarefaction showed incomplete sequencing despite large depth.

Trimming took 6 bases from V and 6 from J, leaving 0 bases between them. Looked up from germline, CDR1 is MNHEY and CDR2 is SVGAGI. This CDR3 spans 9 amino acids. The table came from immunoSEQ multiplex PCR; TCRdb's copy has only in-frame clones and leaves some out. This sample has 550,000 to 850,000 clones, with about 74% found just once. The chain links TRBV6-5 to TRBJ2-1; D unclear. The receptor comes from a woman under 40 in good health. Input material: memory CD4+ T cells sorted from blood. Noted subset: CD45RA-negative fraction. The CDR3 sequence is CASSNEQFF. CDR3 DNA sequence: TGTGCCAGCAGCAATGAGCAGTTCTTC.